Shown below are 2 T cell receptor beta chains from a single sample sequenced in a study of blood T cell repertoires in COVID-19. Profiled with immunoSEQ multiplex PCR; TCRdb holds only in-frame clones, not every one. The table records 90,000 to 100,000 clones, around 81% of them present only once. Specimen: peripheral blood. These receptors all come from a man between 60 and 75 years old with acute or convalescent COVID-19.

This clone is labeled medium-sized. Additional DNA sequences in this sample encode the identical CDR3. The CDR3 sequence is CASSLTSGDYNEQFF. Written as DNA, the CDR3 is TGTGCCAGTAGTCTTACTAGCGGCGATTACAATGAGCAGTTCTTC. The rearrangement links TRBV19 to TRBJ2-1; 8 bases align to TRBD2. V shed 5 bases and J 4 bases; nucleotides not matched to a gene: 7. CDR1 and CDR2 from the germline V gene are LNHDA and SQIVND (reference sequence). This CDR3 is 15 amino acids long.

The V gene is TRBV9, the J gene TRBJ2-5; 10 nucleotides agree with TRBD2. This CDR3 region has 16 residues. Germline V gene data show CDR1 as SGDLS and CDR2 as YYNGEE. J lost 1 base, V lost 0 bases, and 3 bases had no gene match. CDR3 nucleotide sequence: TGTGCCAGCAGCGTAGGTACTAGCGGGGCCCAAGAGACCCAGTACTTC. Its protein is CASSVGTSGAQETQYF. Full variable domain (outside the CDR3, taken from reference TRBV9 and TRBJ2-5): DSGVTQTPKHLITATGQRVTLRCSPRSGDLSVYWYQQSLDQGLQFLIQYYNGEERAKGNILERFSAQQFPDLHSELNLSSLELGDSALYFCASSVGTSGAQETQYFGPGTRLLVL.